This TCR beta chain appears in the sequencing data of a study of control samples from healthy donors and cancer patients. The V gene lost 5 bases and the J gene lost 1 base, with 14 bases spanning the gap. The length of the CDR3 is 15 residues. Germline V gene data show CDR1 as SGHDN and CDR2 as FVKESK. TCRdb's copy holds only in-frame clones and misses some; the assay was immunoSEQ multiplex PCR. The table records around 75,000 clones, over 75% of them present only once. This chain connects TRBV14 to TRBJ2-5; no clear D gene. This TCR was sampled from a man between 50 and 59 years old in good health. The sequenced sample was blood. CDR3 sequence: CASSGLRVSQETQYF. CDR3 in DNA: TGTGCCAGCAGCGGTCTAAGGGTGAGCCAAGAGACCCAGTACTTC. The full variable domain, in which reference TRBV14 and TRBJ2-5 provide the parts outside the CDR3, is EAGVTQFPSHSVIEKGQTVTLRCDPISGHDNLYWYRRVMGKEIKFLLHFVKESKQDESGMPNNRFLAERTGGTYSTLKVQPAELEDSGVYFCASSGLRVSQETQYFGPGTRLLVL.